This T cell receptor beta chain came from a study of T cell repertoires in cytomegalovirus infection. In TCRdb, the reads were re-called with MiXCR into one record per CDR3 protein. The sample records hundreds of thousands of distinct CDR3 sequences, under 45% being singletons. Per the germline V gene, CDR1 is MGHRA and CDR2 is YSYEKL. With 0 bases removed from V and 4 bases from J, the gap between germline ends came to 12 bases. This CDR3 region has 15 residues. This clonotype was seen a few times. Its specificity is unknown. The chain employs TRBV4-1 and TRBJ1-2, with D possibly matching TRBD1 (6 bases). This sequence originates from a human donor in good health (CMV status not recorded). Some clones in this sample may be carry-over from other donors' samples. The sample here was cultured PBMCs, taken from culture after CMV antigen stimulation. DNA of the CDR3: TGCGCCAGCAGCCAAGATGTAGAGACAGGCTATGGCTACACCTTC. Protein sequence: CASSQDVETGYGYTF.